This entry features one T cell receptor (beta chain) sequence. Per the authors' pipeline: Reference gene primer amplification gave estimated nucleated cell counts. Repertoires were generated with immunoSEQ multiplex PCR, while TCRdb's copy carries only in-frame clones and drops some. V and J calls and clone size follow that table, whereas D and trimming were derived from the DNA. The top ten clones hold approximately 2% of a sample with 100,000 to 150,000 clones, about 94% of them seen once. This specimen comes from a study of blood T cell repertoires in COVID-19. For the study at large: Researchers got acute and convalescent COVID-19 samples from the United States, Italy and Spain. The analysed material was cDNA or gDNA that came from T cells, B-cell-depleted T cells, or PBMCs.

The Seattle patients joined while their infection was active and were tracked longitudinally afterward. With 4 bases removed from V and 5 bases from J, the gap between germline ends came to 14 bases. The CDR3 is 15 amino acids. Germline V gene sequence: CDR1 MNHEY, CDR2 SVGEGT. The sequence was collected from a man in his fifties with COVID-19, enrolled during active disease. The rearrangement uses TRBV6-2 or TRBV6-3 and TRBJ2-2; tentative D call: TRBD2 (5 bases). Sequencing was done on a sample of peripheral blood. The CDR3 bases are TGTGCCAGCAGTTCCCGAGACTACCCTACCGGGGAGCTGTTTTTT. Amino acids: CASSSRDYPTGELFF.